What follows is one T cell receptor beta chain and its context. This entry is derived from a study of blood T cell repertoires in COVID-19. The V gene end was trimmed by 1 base and the J gene end by 3 bases; junction bases not matched to a gene: 9. CDR1 SGHVS and CDR2 FQNEAQ come from the germline V gene. This CDR3 is built from 16 residues. The protocol was immunoSEQ multiplex PCR, while the TCRdb copy is restricted to in-frame clones and leaves out a portion. The sample holds roughly 460,000 clones, around 90% seen once. The receptor was derived from a man aged 18-30 years with COVID-19, enrolled during active disease. The chain uses TRBV7-8 and TRBJ2-7; TRBD2 matches 7 bases. The sequenced material came from peripheral blood. The CDR3 region is CASSLVESPGGYEQYF. Written as DNA, the CDR3 is TGTGCCAGCAGCTTAGTTGAGTCGCCGGGAGGCTACGAGCAGTACTTC.